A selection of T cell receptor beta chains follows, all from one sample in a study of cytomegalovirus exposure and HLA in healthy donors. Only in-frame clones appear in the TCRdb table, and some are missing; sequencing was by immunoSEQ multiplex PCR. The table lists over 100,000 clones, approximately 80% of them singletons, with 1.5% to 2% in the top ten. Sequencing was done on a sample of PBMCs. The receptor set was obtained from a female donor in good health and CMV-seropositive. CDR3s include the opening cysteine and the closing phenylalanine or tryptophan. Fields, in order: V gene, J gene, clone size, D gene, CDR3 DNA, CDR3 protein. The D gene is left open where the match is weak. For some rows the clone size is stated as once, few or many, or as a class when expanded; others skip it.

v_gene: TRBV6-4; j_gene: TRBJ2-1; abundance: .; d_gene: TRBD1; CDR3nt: TGTGCCAGCAGCCACGGACAGGGGAACAATGAGCAGTTCTTC; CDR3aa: CASSHGQGNNEQFF
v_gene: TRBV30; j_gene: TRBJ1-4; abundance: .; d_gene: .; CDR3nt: TGTGCCGAATCCTCCGGGGTCCCGGGCGAAAAACTGTTTTTT; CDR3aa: CAESSGVPGEKLFF
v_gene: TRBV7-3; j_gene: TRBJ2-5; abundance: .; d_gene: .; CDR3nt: TGTGCCAGCAGCTTATTCGGGGAAGAGACCCAGTACTTC; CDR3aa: CASSLFGEETQYF
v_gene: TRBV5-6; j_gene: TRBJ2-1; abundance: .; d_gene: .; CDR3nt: TGTGCCAGCAGCTTGGGTCTCCTAGACAATGAGCAGTTCTTC; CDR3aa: CASSLGLLDNEQFF
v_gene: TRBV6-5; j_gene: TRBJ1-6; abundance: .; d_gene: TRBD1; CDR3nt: TGTGCCAGCAGACCCGGACAGGGGGGGAATTCACCCCTCCACTTT; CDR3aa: CASRPGQGGNSPLHF
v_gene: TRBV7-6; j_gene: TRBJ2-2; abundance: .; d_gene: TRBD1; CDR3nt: TGTGCCAGCAGCTTATTAGGGGGCAGGAACACCGGGGAGCTGTTTTTT; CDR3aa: CASSLLGGRNTGELFF
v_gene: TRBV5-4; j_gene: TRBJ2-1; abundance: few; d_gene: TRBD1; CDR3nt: TGTGCCAGCAGCTTGGCAGGGGGCGGCCCATACAATGAGCAGTTCTTC; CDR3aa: CASSLAGGGPYNEQFF
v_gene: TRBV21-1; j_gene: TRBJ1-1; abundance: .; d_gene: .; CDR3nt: TGTGCCAGCAGCGCACAATGGACAGGGGACACTGAAGCTTTCTTT; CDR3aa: CASSAQWTGDTEAFF
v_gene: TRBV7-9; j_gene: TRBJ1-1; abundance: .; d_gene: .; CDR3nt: TGTTCCAGCAGCCGGAGCGTCCTGAACACTGAAGCTTTCTTT; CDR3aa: CSSSRSVLNTEAFF
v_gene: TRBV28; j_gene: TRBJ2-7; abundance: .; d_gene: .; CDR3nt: TGTGCCAGCAGTTTATGGACAGGGAGGTACGAGCAGTACTTC; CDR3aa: CASSLWTGRYEQYF
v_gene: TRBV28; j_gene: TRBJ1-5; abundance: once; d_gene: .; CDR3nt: TGTGCCAGCAGGTCCATATCAGGCCAGCCCCAGCATTTT; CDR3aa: CASRSISGQPQHF
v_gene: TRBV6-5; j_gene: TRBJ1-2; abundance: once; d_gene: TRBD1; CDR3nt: TGTGCCAGCAGTTACTGGCCGCCGGGACAGGTATATGGCTACACCTTC; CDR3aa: CASSYWPPGQVYGYTF
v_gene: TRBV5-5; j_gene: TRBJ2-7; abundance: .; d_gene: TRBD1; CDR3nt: TGTGCCAGCCGAGCTTCTGCGGACAGGGTCTCCTACGAGCAGTACTTC; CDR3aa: CASRASADRVSYEQYF
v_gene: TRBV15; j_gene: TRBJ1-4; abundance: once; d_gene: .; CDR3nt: TGTGCCACCAGCAGGCAGGCAGGGGCTAATGAAAAACTGTTTTTT; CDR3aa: CATSRQAGANEKLFF
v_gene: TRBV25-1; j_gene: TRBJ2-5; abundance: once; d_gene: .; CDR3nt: TGTGCCAGCAGACCACAGGATCCCCAAGAGACCCAGTACTTC; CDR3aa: CASRPQDPQETQYF
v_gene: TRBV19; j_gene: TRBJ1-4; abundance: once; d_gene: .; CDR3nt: TGTGCCAGTACCCACTTTAAAGGAGCAACTAATGAAAAACTGTTTTTT; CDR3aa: CASTHFKGATNEKLFF
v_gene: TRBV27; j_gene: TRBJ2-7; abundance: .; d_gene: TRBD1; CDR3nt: TGTGCCAGCAGTATTACCGGGACAGGGGTCGAGCAGTACTTC; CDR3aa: CASSITGTGVEQYF
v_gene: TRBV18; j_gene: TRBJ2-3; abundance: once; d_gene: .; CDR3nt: TGTGCCAGCTCACCCGGCTCTAGCCCAGATACGCAGTATTTT; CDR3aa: CASSPGSSPDTQYF
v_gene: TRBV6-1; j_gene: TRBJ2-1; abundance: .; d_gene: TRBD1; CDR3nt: TGTGCCAGCAGTGTCGGACAGGGTGCCCCTGGGAATGAGCAGTTCTTC; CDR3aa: CASSVGQGAPGNEQFF
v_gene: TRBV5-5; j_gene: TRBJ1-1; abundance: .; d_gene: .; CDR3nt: TGTGCCAGCAGCTTGTTGCCGGTGAACACTGAAGCTTTCTTT; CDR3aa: CASSLLPVNTEAFF
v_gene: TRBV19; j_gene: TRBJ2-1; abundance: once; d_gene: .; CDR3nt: TGTGCCAGTAGAAAAACAGCGAGGGCGGTTGGCTCCTACAATGAGCAGTTCTTC; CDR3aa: CASRKTARAVGSYNEQFF
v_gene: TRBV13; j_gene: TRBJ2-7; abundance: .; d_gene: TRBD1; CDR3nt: TGTGCCAGCAGTTCAGGGGGCAACAGGGTGGGCGAGCAGTACTTC; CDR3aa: CASSSGGNRVGEQYF
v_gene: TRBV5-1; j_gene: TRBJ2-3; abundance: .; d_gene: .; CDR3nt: TGCGCCAGCAGCCTCCAGGGTGATGATACGCAGTATTTT; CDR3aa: CASSLQGDDTQYF
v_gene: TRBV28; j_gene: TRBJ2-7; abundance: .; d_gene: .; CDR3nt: TGTGCCAGCAGTTTCTTGGACTCCTACTACGAGCAGTACTTC; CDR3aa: CASSFLDSYYEQYF
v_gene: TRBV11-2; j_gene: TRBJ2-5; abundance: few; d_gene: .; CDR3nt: TGTGCCAGCAGCCTCGGGACCCGGGGGGAGACCCAGTACTTC; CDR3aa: CASSLGTRGETQYF
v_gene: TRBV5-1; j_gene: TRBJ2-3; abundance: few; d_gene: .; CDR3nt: TGCGCCAGCAGCTTTCAAACAGATACGCAGTATTTT; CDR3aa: CASSFQTDTQYF
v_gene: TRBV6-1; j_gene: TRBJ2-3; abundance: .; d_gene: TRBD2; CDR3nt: TGTGCCAGCAGAAGTATAGCGGGGAAGACAGATACGCAGTATTTT; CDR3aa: CASRSIAGKTDTQYF
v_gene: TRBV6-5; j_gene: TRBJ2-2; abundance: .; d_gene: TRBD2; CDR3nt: TGTGCCAGCAGTTCAGGACTAGCGGGAGCCGGCGGGGAGCTGTTTTTT; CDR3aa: CASSSGLAGAGGELFF
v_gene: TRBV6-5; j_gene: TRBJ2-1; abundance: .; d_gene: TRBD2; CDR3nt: TGTGCCAGCACCCGCGGGGGGGCAGCGTACAATGAGCAGTTCTTC; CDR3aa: CASTRGGAAYNEQFF
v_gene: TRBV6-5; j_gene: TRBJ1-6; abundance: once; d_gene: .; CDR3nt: TGTGCCAGCAGACAGGAAAATAATTCACCCCTCCACTTT; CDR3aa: CASRQENNSPLHF
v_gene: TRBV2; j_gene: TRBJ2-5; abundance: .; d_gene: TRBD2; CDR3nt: TGTGCCAGCAGCCCGAGCGGGGGGGCCGCGTGGGAGACCCAGTACTTC; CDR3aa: CASSPSGGAAWETQYF
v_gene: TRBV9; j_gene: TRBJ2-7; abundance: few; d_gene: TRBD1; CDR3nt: TGTGCCAGCAGCGTAGGGGACAGACCGACCTACGAGCAGTACTTC; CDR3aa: CASSVGDRPTYEQYF
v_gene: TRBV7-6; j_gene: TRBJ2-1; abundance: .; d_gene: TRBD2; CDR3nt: TGTGCCAGCAGACTAGCGGGAGCCCTATACAATGAGCAGTTCTTC; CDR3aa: CASRLAGALYNEQFF
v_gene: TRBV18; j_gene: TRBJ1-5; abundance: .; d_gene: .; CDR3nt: TGTGCCAGCTCACATGAGATCGGAGGCAATCAGCCCCAGCATTTT; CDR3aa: CASSHEIGGNQPQHF
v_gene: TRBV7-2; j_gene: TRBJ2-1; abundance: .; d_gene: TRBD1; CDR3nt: TGTGCCAGTAAACAGGGGGCCGGGAATGAGCAGTTCTTC; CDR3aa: CASKQGAGNEQFF
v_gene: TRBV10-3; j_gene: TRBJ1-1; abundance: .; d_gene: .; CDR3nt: TGTGCCATCAGCTTGGGACATGAGGAAGCTTTCTTT; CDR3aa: CAISLGHEEAFF
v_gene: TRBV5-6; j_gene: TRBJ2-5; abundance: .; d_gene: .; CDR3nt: TGTGCCAGCAGCCGATACGTCGGGGAGACCCAGTACTTC; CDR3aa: CASSRYVGETQYF
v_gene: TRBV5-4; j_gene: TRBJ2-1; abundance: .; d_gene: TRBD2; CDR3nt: TGTGCCAGCAGCCGACCTAGCGGGGGGGATTTGAATGAGCAGTTCTTC; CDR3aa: CASSRPSGGDLNEQFF
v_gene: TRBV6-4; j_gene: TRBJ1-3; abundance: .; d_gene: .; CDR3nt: TGTGCCAGACTCGGGAAGACTGGAAACACCATATATTTT; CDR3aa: CARLGKTGNTIYF
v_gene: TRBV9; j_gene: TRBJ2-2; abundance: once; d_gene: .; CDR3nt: TGTGCCAGCAGCGTGAGGGAAGGCCGGGGGGAGCTGTTTTTT; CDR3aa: CASSVREGRGELFF
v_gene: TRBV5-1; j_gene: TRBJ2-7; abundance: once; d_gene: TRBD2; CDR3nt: TGCGCCAGCGGACTAGCGGGAGGGCTTGTCGGCGAGCAGTACTTC; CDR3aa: CASGLAGGLVGEQYF
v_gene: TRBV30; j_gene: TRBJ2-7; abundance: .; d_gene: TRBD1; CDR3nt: TGTGCCTGGAGACAGGGGTTTGAGCAGTACTTC; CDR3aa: CAWRQGFEQYF
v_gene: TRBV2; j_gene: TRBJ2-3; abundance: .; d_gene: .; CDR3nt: TGTGCCACCCTAAGGGGGTTGGGGCCAGATACGCAGTATTTT; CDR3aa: CATLRGLGPDTQYF
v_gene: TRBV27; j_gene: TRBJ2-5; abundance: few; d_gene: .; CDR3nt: TGTGCCAGCAGTCCCCAGGGTCCGGAGACCCAGTACTTC; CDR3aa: CASSPQGPETQYF
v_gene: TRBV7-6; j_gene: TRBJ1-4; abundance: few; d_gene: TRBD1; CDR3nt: TGTGCCAGCAGCGCCCGGACAGGGGACGAAAAACTGTTTTTT; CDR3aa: CASSARTGDEKLFF
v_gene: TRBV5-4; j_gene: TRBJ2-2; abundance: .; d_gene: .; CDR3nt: TGTGCCAGCAGCTCGCGGGCTAGCGTCAACACCGGGGAGCTGTTTTTT; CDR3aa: CASSSRASVNTGELFF
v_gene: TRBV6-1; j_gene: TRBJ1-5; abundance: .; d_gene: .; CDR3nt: TGTGCCAGCAGTGAAAGTTTATGGACTGCCCATCTTCCCCAGCATTTT; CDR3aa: CASSESLWTAHLPQHF
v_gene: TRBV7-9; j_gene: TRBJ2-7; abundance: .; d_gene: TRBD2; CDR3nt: TGTGCCAGCAGCCCGTCCGTAGCAGCGGGAGGGTATTACGAGCAGTACTTC; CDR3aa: CASSPSVAAGGYYEQYF
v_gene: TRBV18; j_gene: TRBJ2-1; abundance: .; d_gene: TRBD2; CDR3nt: TGTGCCAGCTCACCGCCGGGACTAGTTTCGAACAATGAGCAGTTCTTC; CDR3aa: CASSPPGLVSNNEQFF
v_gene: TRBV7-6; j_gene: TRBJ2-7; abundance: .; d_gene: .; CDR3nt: TGTGCCAGCAGCGTGTCTTCCGGTCACTCCTACGAGCAGTACTTC; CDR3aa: CASSVSSGHSYEQYF
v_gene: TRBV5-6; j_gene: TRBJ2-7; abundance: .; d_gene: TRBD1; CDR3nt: TGTGCCAGCAGCAAGACAGGGGCCTACGAGCAGTACTTC; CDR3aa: CASSKTGAYEQYF
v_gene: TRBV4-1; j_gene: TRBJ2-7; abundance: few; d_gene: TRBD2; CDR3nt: TGCGCCAGCAGCCAGAGCGGGGGGACCTACGAGCAGTACTTC; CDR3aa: CASSQSGGTYEQYF
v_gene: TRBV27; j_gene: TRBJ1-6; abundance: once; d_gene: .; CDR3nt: TGTGCCAGCAGTTTCCTAAATTCACCCCTCCACTTT; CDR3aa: CASSFLNSPLHF
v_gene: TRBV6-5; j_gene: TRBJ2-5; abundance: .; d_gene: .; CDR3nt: TGTGCCAGCAGTTACGCGACAGTTGGAGAGACCCAGTACTTC; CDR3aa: CASSYATVGETQYF